The TCR beta chain described here comes from a study of neoadjuvant anti-PD-1 for oral cavity cancer. Study findings and constraints: After neoadjuvant nivolumab, PBMC T cell clonality was significantly higher in non-responders than responders.

Only a few counts were recorded for this clone. No antigen is known for it. The CDR3 is made up of 15 amino acids. Trimming cost V 4 bases and J 1 base; bases outside gene matches: 5. Germline CDR1 and CDR2: ENHRY and SYGVKD. Stage II-IVA oral cavity squamous cell carcinoma was new and untreated by systemic or radiation therapy. Patients had HPV-negative, locally advanced oral cavity squamous cell carcinoma. Only in-frame clones appear in the TCRdb table, and some are missing; sequencing was by immunoSEQ multiplex PCR. Of about 14,000 clones listed, over 70% are singletons. The source is a person aged 35-79 years with oral cavity squamous cell carcinoma. V gene TRBV10-3 combines with J gene TRBJ1-1; TRBD1 matches 8 bases. Sequencing used PBMCs, obtained before nivolumab (anti-PD-1) treatment. For the CDR3, the DNA is TGTGCCATCAGTGCGGGACAGGCGAGGAACACTGAAGCTTTCTTT. Translation gives CAISAGQARNTEAFF.